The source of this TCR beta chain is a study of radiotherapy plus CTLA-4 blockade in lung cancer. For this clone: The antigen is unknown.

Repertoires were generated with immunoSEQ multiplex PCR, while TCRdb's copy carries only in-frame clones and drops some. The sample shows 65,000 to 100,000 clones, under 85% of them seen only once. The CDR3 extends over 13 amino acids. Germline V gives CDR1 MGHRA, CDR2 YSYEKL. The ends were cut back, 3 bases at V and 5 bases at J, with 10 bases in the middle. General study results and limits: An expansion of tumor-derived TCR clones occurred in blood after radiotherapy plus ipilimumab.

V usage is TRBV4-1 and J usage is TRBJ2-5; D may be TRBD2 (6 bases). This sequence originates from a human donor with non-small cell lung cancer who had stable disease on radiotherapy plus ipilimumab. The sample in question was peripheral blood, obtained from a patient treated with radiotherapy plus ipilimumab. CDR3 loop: CASSQEGLETQYF. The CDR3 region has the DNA TGCGCCAGCAGCCAGGAGGGGTTGGAGACCCAGTACTTC.